What follows are 9 T cell receptor beta chains derived from one specimen sequenced in a study of T cells after posttransplantation cyclophosphamide. A marrow graft followed busulfan-fludarabine conditioning, with cyclophosphamide on days +3 and +4. TCRdb's copy holds only in-frame clones and misses some; the assay was immunoSEQ multiplex PCR. The sample contains some 45,000 clones, less than 95% of which appear only once. The sequencing used PBMCs, collected less than 70 days after allogeneic stem cell transplant with posttransplant cyclophosphamide. The receptors here all came from a male patient aged 60 to 75 who received an allogeneic stem cell transplant from a related donor and was CMV-positive. The graft donor may have contributed some T cells.

This clone was detected only once. The J gene is TRBJ2-1, the V gene TRBV18; D may be TRBD1 (5 bases). The CDR3 has 15 residues. Germline-derived CDR1 and CDR2 are KGHSH and LQKENI. V was shortened by 3 bases and J by 7 bases, with 16 bases between the two germline ends. For the CDR3, the DNA is TGTGCCAGCTCACCGGGTTTGGCAGGGATAAATGAGCAGTTCTTC. It encodes CASSPGLAGINEQFF.

This chain links TRBV7-2 with TRBJ2-7; TRBD1 might be the D (5 bases). The V end lost 3 bases, the J end lost 2 bases, and 8 bases lay between the germline ends. The CDR3 covers 13 residues. CDR1 and CDR2 from the germline V gene are SGHTA and FQGNSA. The CDR3 DNA reads TGTGCCAGCAGCTTTGACAGCACCTACGAGCAGTACGTC. It specifies CASSFDSTYEQYV.

V gene TRBV11-2 combines with J gene TRBJ2-5; unclear D gene. The CDR3 is 16 residues long. Germline V lookup: CDR1 SGHAT, CDR2 FQNNGV. V was shortened by 4 bases and J by 0 bases, with 15 bases between the two germline ends. This CDR3 reads CASSSPRLEYQETQYF. CDR3 bases: TGTGCCAGCAGCTCCCCAAGGCTAGAGTACCAAGAGACCCAGTACTTC.

The chain links TRBV28 to TRBJ1-5; D possibly corresponds to TRBD1 (6 bases). Per the germline V gene, CDR1 is MDHEN and CDR2 is SYDVKM. V lost 4 bases to trimming and J lost 4 bases, with 14 bases between them. The CDR3 is 15 amino acids. The CDR3: CASSYQAGANQPQHF. The DNA of the CDR3 is TGTGCCAGCAGTTATCAGGCAGGGGCTAATCAGCCCCAGCATTTT.

This chain links TRBV7-9 with TRBJ2-1; a possible D gene is TRBD2 (6 bases). This CDR3 region has 17 residues. Germline V CDR1 and CDR2: SEHNR, FQNEAQ (reference sequence). Trimming removed 4 bases at V and 3 bases at J, with 19 bases between. The CDR3 DNA follows: TGTGCCAGCAGCTCCGGATGGGGGGATTTAATCTACAATGAGCAGTTCTTC. This encodes CASSSGWGDLIYNEQFF. Full variable domain (rest looked up from reference TRBV7-9 and TRBJ2-1): DTGVSQNPRHKITKRGQNVTFRCDPISEHNRLYWYRQTLGQGPEFLTYFQNEAQLEKSRLLSDRFSAERPKGSFSTLEIQRTEQGDSAMYLCASSSGWGDLIYNEQFFGPGTRLTVL.

The gene calls are TRBV11-3 and TRBJ2-5; TRBD2 is a possible D gene (6 bases). The CDR3 is 15 residues long. Germline V gene data show CDR1 as SGHNT and CDR2 as YENEEA. V was clipped by 5 bases and J by 5 bases, with 18 bases between them. The CDR3 bases are TGTGCCAGCAGCGACCCTTTTGCGGGGTCGGAGACCCAGTACTTC. Its translation is CASSDPFAGSETQYF. The full variable domain, its missing parts supplied by reference TRBV11-3 and TRBJ2-5, is EAGVVQSPRYKIIEKKQPVAFWCNPISGHNTLYWYLQNLGQGPELLIRYENEEAVDDSQLPKDRFSAERLKGVDSTLKIQPAELGDSAVYLCASSDPFAGSETQYFGPGTRLLVL.

The rearrangement joins TRBV2 to TRBJ2-2; TRBD1 matches 9 bases. V dropped 8 bases and J dropped 8; count of bases not matched to a gene: 9. Germline V gene sequence: CDR1 SNHLY, CDR2 FYNNEI. The CDR3 consists of 14 residues. The CDR3 region has the DNA TGTGCCAGCTCTTGGACAGGGGAGGGAGGGGAGCTGTTTTTT. It codes for CASSWTGEGGELFF.

The chain joins TRBV5-1 to TRBJ1-1; the D is unclear. The CDR3 has 15 amino acids. Germline V lookup: CDR1 SGHRS, CDR2 YFSETQ. Between the trimmed V and J ends, which lost 4 bases and 2 bases, there was a span of 15 bases. CDR3: CASSPRPADNTEAFF. The CDR3 DNA sequence: TGCGCCAGCAGCCCGCGACCCGCGGATAACACTGAAGCTTTCTTT.

The chain carries TRBV6-5 and TRBJ1-1; 9 bases fit TRBD1. This CDR3 is built from 14 residues. V gave up 6 bases and J gave up 4 bases; unmatched junction bases: 6. Germline V gives CDR1 MNHEY, CDR2 SVGAGI. CDR3 sequence: CASRSTGGITEAFF. The CDR3 DNA is TGTGCCAGCAGATCGACAGGGGGTATCACTGAAGCTTTCTTT.